Sequencing of this T cell receptor (beta chain) was carried out in a study of T cells after yellow fever vaccination. Whole-study findings and limits: Overlap between CD4 and CD8 compartments was detected for a small share of clonotypes.

The germline V gene has CDR1 SGHRS and CDR2 YFSETQ. The J segment lost 0 bases and the V segment lost 4 bases, leaving 6 bases of the junction unmatched. CDR3 length equals 17 residues. Using its own MiXCR run on the 5' RACE reads, TCRdb lists one record per CDR3 protein. This table has about 630,000 distinct CDR3 sequences, around 12% appearing once. On this clonotype: The antigen is undetermined.

The sequences come from PBMCs, collected on the day of the yellow fever booster vaccination. The chain has TRBV5-1 and TRBJ1-4, with 10 bases fitting TRBD1. The TCR was taken from a man aged 25 to 40 who received the YFV17D yellow fever vaccine. DNA of the CDR3: TGCGCCAGCAGCGACGGGACAGGGGATGCAACTAATGAAAAACTGTTTTTT. Amino acids: CASSDGTGDATNEKLFF.